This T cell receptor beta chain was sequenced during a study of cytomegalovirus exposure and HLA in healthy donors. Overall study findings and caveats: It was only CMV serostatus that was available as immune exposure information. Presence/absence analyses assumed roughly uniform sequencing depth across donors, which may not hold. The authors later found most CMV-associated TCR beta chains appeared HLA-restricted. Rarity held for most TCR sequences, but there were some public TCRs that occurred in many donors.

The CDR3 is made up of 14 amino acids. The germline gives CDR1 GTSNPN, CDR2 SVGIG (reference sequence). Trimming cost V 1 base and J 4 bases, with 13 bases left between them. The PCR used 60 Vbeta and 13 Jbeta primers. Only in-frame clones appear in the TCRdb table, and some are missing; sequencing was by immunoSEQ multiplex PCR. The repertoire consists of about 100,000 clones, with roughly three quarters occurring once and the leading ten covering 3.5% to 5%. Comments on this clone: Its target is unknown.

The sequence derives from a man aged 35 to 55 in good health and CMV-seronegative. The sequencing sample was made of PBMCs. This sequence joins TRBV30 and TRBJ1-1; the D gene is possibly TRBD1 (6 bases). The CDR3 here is CAWSGGQTFTEAFF. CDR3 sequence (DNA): TGTGCCTGGAGTGGGGGACAAACCTTCACTGAAGCTTTCTTT.